The sequence of this T cell receptor beta chain was determined in a study of blood T cell repertoires in COVID-19. With 6 bases clipped from V and 5 bases from J, the junction kept 7 bases outside the gene matches. CDR1 is SNHLY, CDR2 FYNNEI, per germline. This CDR3 has 14 amino acids. Original data processing: Reference gene primer amplification gave nucleated cell count estimates. Sequencing was performed with immunoSEQ multiplex PCR; in TCRdb, only in-frame clones are kept and a portion is missing. Clonal size and the V and J genes are those of that table, whereas D and trimming came from the DNA. The repertoire holds about 300,000 clones, with over 75% as singletons.

The chain couples TRBV2 to TRBJ2-7; 10 bases fit TRBD1. The sequencing input was PBMCs or T cells enriched from blood (not recorded which). This receptor was taken from a woman in her twenties or thirties who had recovered from COVID-19. CDR3: CASSDRGLLHEQYF. The CDR3, as DNA: TGTGCCAGCAGCGACAGGGGGCTACTCCACGAGCAGTACTTC.